Following are 18 T cell receptor beta chains from one sample sequenced in a study of CD8 T cells in ankylosing spondylitis. TCRdb reprocessed the 5' RACE reads with MiXCR, giving one entry per CDR3 protein. The table includes 150,000 to 200,000 distinct CDR3 sequences, around a tenth detected once. The specimen was blood, either unsorted or a sorted T cell fraction (not recorded which). These receptors all come from a male donor with ankylosing spondylitis or in good health (not recorded which).

At least ten counts were recorded for this clonotype. The CDR3 DNA follows: TGTGCCATCAGTGATATGGGGCCGGGCTATGGCTACACCTTC. Its translation: CAISDMGPGYGYTF. V gene TRBV10-3 combines with J gene TRBJ1-2; D is possibly TRBD1 (5 bases). The germline gives CDR1 ENHRY, CDR2 SYGVKD. This CDR3 has 14 residues. V was trimmed by 3 bases and J by 4 bases, leaving 12 bases between them.

Ten or more counts support this clonotype. The chain joins TRBV20-1 to TRBJ2-7; 8 bases are shared with TRBD2. From germline, CDR1 is DFQATT and CDR2 SNEGSKA (reference sequence). V lost 2 bases, J lost 2 bases, and 11 bases stayed unmatched. The CDR3 is 16 amino acids. The CDR3 DNA follows: TGCAGTGCTAGACAGGGTGCCAGCGGGGGAACCTACGAGCAGTACTTC. This sequence encodes CSARQGASGGTYEQYF.

Comments on this clonotype: This sequence may be a read error, since a much larger clone differs from it by one base. The chain uses TRBV12-3 or TRBV12-4 and TRBJ2-2, with TRBD1 matching over 9 bases. This CDR3 has 15 residues. In DNA, the CDR3 is TGTGCCGGCAGTTTAGGGACAGGGCTGACCGGGGAGCTGTTTTTT. This sequence encodes CAGSLGTGLTGELFF.

The chain has TRBV2 and TRBJ1-5; possible D gene TRBD1, 5 bases. This CDR3 spans 18 amino acids. Trimming took 3 bases from V and 3 from J, leaving 21 bases between them. Per the germline V gene, CDR1 is SNHLY and CDR2 is FYNNEI. CDR3 in DNA: TGTGCCAGCAGTGAGAGTGCGGCGGGGGAAATCGCCAATCAGCCCCAGCATTTT. Its translation is CASSESAAGEIANQPQHF.

This clonotype showed up just a few times. The chain employs TRBV5-6 and TRBJ2-7, with TRBD1 identical over 8 bases. The germline CDR1 and CDR2 sequences are SGHDT and YYEEEE. CDR3 size: 14 residues. V lost 1 base, J lost 5 bases, and 5 bases stayed unmatched. The CDR3 DNA is TGTGCCAGCAGCTTGTTTCCAGGGGGCCACGAGCAGTACTTC. It translates to CASSLFPGGHEQYF.

This clonotype was seen at least ten times. The chain has TRBV4-1 and TRBJ2-7; TRBD2 matches at 8 bases. The CDR3 has 17 amino acids. J gave up 4 bases and V 0 bases, and 11 bases lay outside the gene matches. Germline CDR1 is MGHRA and CDR2 is YSYEKL. The CDR3 DNA sequence: TGCGCCAGCAGCCAAGATGGGTCAGCGGGAGTTTGGTACGAGCAGTACTTC. It codes for CASSQDGSAGVWYEQYF.

This clonotype occurred many times. CDR3 protein: CASSLDRSTSPFF. CDR3 DNA sequence: TGTGCCAGCAGCTTAGATCGGAGTACTAGCCCTTTCTTC. The chain has TRBV11-2 and TRBJ2-1, with D perhaps TRBD2 (6 bases). Germline loops: CDR1 SGHAT, CDR2 FQNNGV. The CDR3 is 13 residues long. V dropped 0 bases and J dropped 16 bases, with 16 bases sitting between them.

This clonotype was detected a few times. V and J are TRBV20-1 and TRBJ2-7, with 8 bases lining up with TRBD2. Trimming took 3 bases from V and 4 from J; bases not matched to a gene: 11. In germline, CDR1 is DFQATT, CDR2 SNEGSKA (reference sequence). The length of the CDR3 is 15 residues. The CDR3 sequence is CSASPLGGGLYEQYF. The CDR3 region has the DNA TGCAGTGCTAGCCCGCTGGGCGGGGGGTTATACGAGCAGTACTTC.

This clonotype was seen ten or more times. The rearrangement links TRBV7-9 to TRBJ2-7, with D unresolved. V dropped 2 bases and J dropped 2 bases, with 13 bases sitting between them. The germline V gene encodes CDR1 SEHNR and CDR2 FQNEAQ (reference sequence). The CDR3 spans 15 residues. CDR3 in amino acids: CASSLRQALTYEQYF. CDR3 in DNA: TGTGCCAGCAGCTTACGTCAGGCGCTTACCTACGAGCAGTACTTC.

This clonotype has just a few counts. The chain employs TRBV29-1 and TRBJ2-7; 7 nucleotides agree with TRBD1. The length of the CDR3 is 12 residues. Germline CDR1 and CDR2: SQVTM and ANQGSEA. The V segment lost 8 bases and the J segment 3 bases; nucleotides outside the gene matches: 7. The CDR3 DNA follows: TGCAGCATTAGGGACAGAGACTACGAGCAGTACTTC. Translating it yields CSIRDRDYEQYF.

The sample holds a few counts of this clonotype. CDR3 residues: CASSRGLAGGPENIQYF. The CDR3 region has the DNA TGTGCCAGCAGCAGAGGACTAGCGGGAGGGCCGGAAAACATTCAGTACTTC. This chain links TRBV7-2 with TRBJ2-4, with 15 nucleotides matching TRBD2. Germline V lookup: CDR1 SGHTA, CDR2 FQGNSA. With 5 bases clipped from V and 5 bases from J, the junction kept 7 bases outside the gene matches. There are 17 residues in the CDR3.

The V and J genes are TRBV6-1 and TRBJ2-1; a weak D match, TRBD2 (5 bases). The CDR3 spans 13 residues. The V gene lost 7 bases and the J gene lost 15 bases, with 22 bases spanning the gap. Germline V CDR1 and CDR2: MNHNS, SASEGT. The CDR3 DNA reads TGTGCCAGCACCAGTCCTAGCAGCGGTATCTTGTTCTTC. Translated, it gives CASTSPSSGILFF.

This clonotype was found many times. V usage is TRBV20-1 and J usage is TRBJ2-7, with unresolved D. The CDR3 spans 11 residues. The germline gives CDR1 DFQATT, CDR2 SNEGSKA (reference sequence). The V end was cut by 3 bases, the J end by 4 bases, with 7 bases between. The CDR3 bases are TGCAGTGCTAGTCCAGGATACGAGCAGTACTTC. Protein sequence: CSASPGYEQYF.

The CDR3 sequence is CASSSTGGANNSPLHF. CDR3 nucleotide sequence: TGTGCCAGCAGCTCTACAGGGGGCGCAAATAATTCACCCCTCCACTTT. This chain joins TRBV5-5 and TRBJ1-6; 9 bases match TRBD1. This CDR3 contains 16 residues. J was trimmed by 5 bases and V by 3 bases; bases with no gene match: 6. Germline lookup yields CDR1 SGHKS and CDR2 YYEKEE (reference sequence). Full variable domain (rest looked up from reference TRBV5-5 and TRBJ1-6): DAGVTQSPTHLIKTRGQQVTLRCSPISGHKSVSWYQQVLGQGPQFIFQYYEKEERGRGNFPDRFSARQFPNYSSELNVNALLLGDSALYLCASSSTGGANNSPLHFGNGTRLTVT.

This clonotype was counted ten times or more. The chain joins TRBV27 to TRBJ2-5; 7 bases fit TRBD1. V dropped 4 bases and J dropped 5; count of bases not matched to a gene: 7. The CDR3 sequence is 14 residues long. Germline assignment: CDR1 MNHEY and CDR2 SMNVEV (reference sequence). The CDR3 DNA reads TGTGCCAGCAGTTCAACAGGGGCCGGGGAGACCCAGTACTTC. Protein: CASSSTGAGETQYF.

This clonotype was seen at least ten times. The chain has TRBV29-1 and TRBJ1-2, with D maybe TRBD1 (6 bases). CDR1 is SQVTM and CDR2 is ANQGSEA in the germline V gene. V lost 5 bases, J lost 0 bases, and 13 bases lay in between. The CDR3 totals 14 residues. The DNA of the CDR3 is TGCAGCGTTCGATCCGGGACAACTAACTATGGCTACACCTTC. It translates to CSVRSGTTNYGYTF.

This clonotype was seen ten or more times. The chain couples TRBV10-2 to TRBJ1-5, with D possibly being TRBD1 (5 bases). V was trimmed by 5 bases and J by 7 bases, leaving 18 bases between them. Per the germline V gene, CDR1 is WSHSY and CDR2 is SAAADI. The CDR3 loop spans 15 amino acids. The CDR3 region has the DNA TGCGCCAGCAGTTCCGGGGGGGGAGGAGGCCAGCCCCAGCATTTT. Translated: CASSSGGGGGQPQHF.

This clonotype was counted many times. The V and J genes are TRBV20-1 and TRBJ1-3; possibly TRBD1 for D (5 bases). CDR1 and CDR2 from the germline V gene are DFQATT and SNEGSKA (reference sequence). Trimming left V 3 bases short and J 1 base short, with 10 bases between. There are 14 residues in the CDR3. CDR3 in amino acids: CSARQRGSGNTIYF. CDR3 coding DNA: TGCAGTGCTAGGCAGAGGGGATCTGGAAACACCATATATTTT.